This T cell receptor beta chain was recovered during a study of metastatic and nonmetastatic thyroid tumors. There were no patients who had received any treatment before thyroid surgery. Regarding the study as a whole: TCR beta diversity was reportedly significantly higher in malignant thyroid tumors than benign nodules, in blood and tumor.

In the authors' methods: The study built a papillary thyroid cancer distant-metastasis classifier from CDR3 differences across clinicopathological groups. TCRdb ran MiXCR on the PCR reads. V and J calls and clone size were set by TCRdb, not the authors. The table shows about 52,000 clones, with about 15% occurring only once. Details on this clone: Its antigen is not known. A read error may produce the germline difference seen at one junction end.

The sequence came from a female donor with papillary thyroid cancer or a benign thyroid nodule (not recorded which). Some clones in this sample may be carry-over from other donors' samples. Specimen: blood.

Written as DNA, the CDR3 is TGCACCAGCAGTTTCGGCCCGACAGGGTTGTACGAGCAGTACTTC. It encodes CTSSFGPTGLYEQYF. The chain carries TRBV28 and TRBJ2-7, with TRBD1 matching 7 bases. This CDR3 has 15 amino acids. The germline gives CDR1 MDHEN, CDR2 SYDVKM.